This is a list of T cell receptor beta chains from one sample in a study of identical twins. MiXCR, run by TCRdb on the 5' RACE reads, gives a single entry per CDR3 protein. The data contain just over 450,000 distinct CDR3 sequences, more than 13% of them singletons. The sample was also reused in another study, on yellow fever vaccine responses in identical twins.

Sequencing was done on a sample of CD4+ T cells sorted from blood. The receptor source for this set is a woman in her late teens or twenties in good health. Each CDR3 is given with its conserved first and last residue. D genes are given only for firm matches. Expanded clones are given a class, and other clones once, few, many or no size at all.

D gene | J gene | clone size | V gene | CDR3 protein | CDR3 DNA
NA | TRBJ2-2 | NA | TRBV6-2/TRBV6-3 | CASSPSVGELFF | TGTGCCAGCTCTCCCTCGGTTGGGGAGCTGTTTTTT
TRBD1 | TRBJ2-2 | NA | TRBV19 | CASSATQGGYTGELFF | TGTGCCAGTAGTGCGACACAGGGGGGATACACCGGGGAGCTGTTTTTT
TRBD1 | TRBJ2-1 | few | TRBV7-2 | CASSLLGQGVPDEQFF | TGTGCCAGCAGCTTACTGGGACAGGGAGTGCCAGATGAGCAGTTCTTC
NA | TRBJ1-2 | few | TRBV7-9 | CASSILGGGSNYGYTF | TGTGCCAGCAGCATCCTTGGAGGGGGGTCTAACTATGGCTACACCTTC
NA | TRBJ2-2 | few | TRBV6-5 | CASSYVSGVGELFF | TGTGCCAGCAGTTACGTCTCGGGGGTCGGGGAGCTGTTTTTT
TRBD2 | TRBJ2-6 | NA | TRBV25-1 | CASSDSGLGANVLTF | TGTGCCAGCAGTGATAGCGGGCTAGGGGCCAACGTCCTGACTTTC
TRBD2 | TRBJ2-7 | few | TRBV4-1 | CASSQRTPGLAGGEQYF | TGCGCCAGCAGCCAACGGACGCCGGGACTAGCGGGAGGAGAGCAGTACTTC
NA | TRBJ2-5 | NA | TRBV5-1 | CASSVPQGAQETQYF | TGCGCCAGCAGCGTACCACAGGGAGCCCAAGAGACCCAGTACTTC
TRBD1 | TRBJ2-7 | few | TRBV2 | CASSPKLTGAFSYEQYF | TGTGCCAGCAGTCCGAAACTAACAGGGGCCTTCTCCTACGAGCAGTACTTC
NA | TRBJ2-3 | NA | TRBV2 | CASSEVIVVPDTQYF | TGTGCCAGCAGTGAAGTTATTGTCGTCCCAGATACGCAGTATTTT
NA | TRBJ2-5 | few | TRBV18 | CASSPRAQETQYF | TGTGCCAGCTCACCAAGGGCACAAGAGACCCAGTACTTC
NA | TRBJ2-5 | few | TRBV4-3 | CASSQGGTGSKGETQYF | TGCGCCAGCAGCCAAGGGGGGACCGGGTCCAAGGGGGAGACCCAGTACTTC
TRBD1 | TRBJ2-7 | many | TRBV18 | CASSPGTAYEQYF | TGTGCCAGCAGCCCAGGGACAGCCTACGAGCAGTACTTC
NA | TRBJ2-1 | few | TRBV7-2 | CASSLEPIAAQFF | TGTGCCAGCAGCTTAGAACCGATTGCAGCGCAGTTCTTC
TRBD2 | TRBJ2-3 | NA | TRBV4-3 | CASSQDLASGGPTDTQYF | TGCGCCAGCAGCCAAGATTTGGCTAGCGGGGGCCCCACAGATACGCAGTATTTT
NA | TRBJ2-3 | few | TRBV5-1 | CASSRRTPTDTQYF | TGCGCCAGCAGCCGCCGGACCCCAACAGATACGCAGTATTTT
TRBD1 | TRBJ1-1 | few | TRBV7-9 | CASSPGGAAFF | TGTGCCAGCAGCCCAGGGGGCGCGGCTTTCTTT
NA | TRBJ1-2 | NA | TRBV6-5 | CASSYLPTGITNYGYTF | TGTGCCAGCAGTTACCTCCCAACAGGGATCACTAACTATGGCTACACCTTC
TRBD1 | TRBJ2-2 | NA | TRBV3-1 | CASSQGQGTLNTGELFF | TGTGCCAGCAGCCAAGGACAGGGGACTTTGAACACCGGGGAGCTGTTTTTT
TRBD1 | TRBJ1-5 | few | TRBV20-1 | CSARDRVLAQHF | TGCAGTGCCCGGGACAGGGTGTTGGCCCAGCATTTT
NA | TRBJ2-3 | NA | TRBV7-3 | CASSRSGGGDTQYF | TGTGCCAGCAGCCGGAGTGGGGGAGGAGATACGCAGTATTTT
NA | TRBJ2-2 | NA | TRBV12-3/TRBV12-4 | CASSPPGVNTGELFF | TGTGCCAGCAGTCCCCCAGGGGTTAACACCGGGGAGCTGTTTTTT
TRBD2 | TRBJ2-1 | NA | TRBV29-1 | CSATSGGAQEQFF | TGCAGCGCGACTAGCGGGGGGGCGCAGGAGCAGTTCTTC
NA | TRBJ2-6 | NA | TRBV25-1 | CASTKFGANVLTF | TGTGCCAGCACGAAGTTTGGGGCCAACGTCCTGACTTTC